The next 7 T cell receptor beta chains were all read from a single sample in a study of T cell responses to AZD1222 COVID-19 vaccine. Method: immunoSEQ multiplex PCR; TCRdb's copy keeps in-frame clones and lacks some. The table has around 120,000 clones, approximately 90% seen once; the top ten hold 2.5%. The specimen was peripheral blood, collected 28 days after the second AZD1222 dose. The source is an adult who received the AZD1222 COVID-19 vaccine.

The gene calls are TRBV11-2 and TRBJ2-3; no firm D call. Germline V gene sequence: CDR1 SGHAT, CDR2 FQNNGV. CDR3 size: 14 residues. The V end was cut by 0 bases, the J end by 2 bases, with 6 bases between. The chain's CDR3 is CASSLDLFTDTQYF. The DNA of the CDR3 is TGTGCCAGCAGCTTAGATTTGTTCACAGATACGCAGTATTTT.

The rearrangement uses TRBV4-1 and TRBJ2-3; the D is unclear. The CDR3 spans 14 residues. The V gene's germline CDR1 is MGHRA and CDR2 YSYEKL. The ends were cut back, 6 bases at V and 3 bases at J, with 13 bases in the middle. CDR3 in amino acids: CASSQQSGTDTQYF. The CDR3, as DNA: TGCGCCAGCAGTCAGCAGTCCGGGACAGATACGCAGTATTTT.

Details on this clone: The same CDR3 arises from other DNA sequences in this sample as well. The chain uses TRBV11-3 and TRBJ2-7; D is undetermined. This CDR3 has 15 amino acids. V lost 4 bases to trimming and J lost 2 bases, with 15 bases between them. Germline CDR1 SGHNT, CDR2 YENEEA. As DNA, the CDR3 is TGTGCCAGCAGCTCCCCCACCGACGGCCCCTACGAGCAGTACTTC. It yields the protein CASSSPTDGPYEQYF.

The rearrangement uses TRBV7-2 and TRBJ2-1; 8 bases are shared with TRBD2. Germline loops: CDR1 SGHTA, CDR2 FQGNSA. With V trimmed by 5 bases and J by 6 bases, 12 bases remained unmatched. The CDR3 has 16 residues. Here the CDR3 DNA reads TGTGCCAGCAGCCCGCGGAAGCGGGAGTTGACCAATGAGCAGTTCTTC. This codes for CASSPRKRELTNEQFF.

The V and J genes are TRBV6-5 and TRBJ1-1; weak D call: TRBD1 (5 bases). With 6 bases removed from V and 0 bases from J, the gap between germline ends came to 14 bases. Germline values: CDR1 MNHEY, CDR2 SVGAGI. This CDR3 spans 15 amino acids. The CDR3 protein is CASRRVGTVNTEAFF. CDR3 in DNA: TGTGCCAGCAGGAGGGTCGGGACGGTGAACACTGAAGCTTTCTTT.

This rearrangement joins TRBV20-1 to TRBJ1-2, with 7 positions matching TRBD1. Per the germline V gene, CDR1 is DFQATT and CDR2 is SNEGSKA (reference sequence). This CDR3 has 16 residues. The junction had 17 bases not matched to a gene; V was cut back by 3 bases and J by 7 bases. Here the CDR3 DNA reads TGCAGTGCTAGTCCCCGTGGACATCACAGGGGATCTGGCTACACCTTC. Its protein is CSASPRGHHRGSGYTF.

The gene calls are TRBV29-1 and TRBJ1-5; no clear D gene. The germline V gene encodes CDR1 SQVTM and CDR2 ANQGSEA. The CDR3 runs to 13 residues. Trimming removed 5 bases at V and 0 bases at J, with 8 bases between. The DNA for the CDR3 is TGCAGCGTTAGTGGGGTTAGCAATCAGCCCCAGCATTTT. It is translated as CSVSGVSNQPQHF.